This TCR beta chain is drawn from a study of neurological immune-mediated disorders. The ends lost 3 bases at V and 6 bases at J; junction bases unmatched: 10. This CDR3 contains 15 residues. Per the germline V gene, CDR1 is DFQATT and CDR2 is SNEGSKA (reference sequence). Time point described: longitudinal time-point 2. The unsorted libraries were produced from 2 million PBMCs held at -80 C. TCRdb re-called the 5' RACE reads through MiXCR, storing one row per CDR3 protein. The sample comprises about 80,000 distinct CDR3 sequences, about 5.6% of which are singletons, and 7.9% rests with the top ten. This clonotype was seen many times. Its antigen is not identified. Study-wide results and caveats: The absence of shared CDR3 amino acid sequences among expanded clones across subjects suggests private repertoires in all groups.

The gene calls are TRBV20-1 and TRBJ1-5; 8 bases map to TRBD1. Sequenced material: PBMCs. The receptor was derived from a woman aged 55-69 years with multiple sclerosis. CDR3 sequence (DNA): TGCAGTGCTAGGGAGACAGGGGTTCCCAGTCAGCCCCAGCATTTT. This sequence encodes CSARETGVPSQPQHF.